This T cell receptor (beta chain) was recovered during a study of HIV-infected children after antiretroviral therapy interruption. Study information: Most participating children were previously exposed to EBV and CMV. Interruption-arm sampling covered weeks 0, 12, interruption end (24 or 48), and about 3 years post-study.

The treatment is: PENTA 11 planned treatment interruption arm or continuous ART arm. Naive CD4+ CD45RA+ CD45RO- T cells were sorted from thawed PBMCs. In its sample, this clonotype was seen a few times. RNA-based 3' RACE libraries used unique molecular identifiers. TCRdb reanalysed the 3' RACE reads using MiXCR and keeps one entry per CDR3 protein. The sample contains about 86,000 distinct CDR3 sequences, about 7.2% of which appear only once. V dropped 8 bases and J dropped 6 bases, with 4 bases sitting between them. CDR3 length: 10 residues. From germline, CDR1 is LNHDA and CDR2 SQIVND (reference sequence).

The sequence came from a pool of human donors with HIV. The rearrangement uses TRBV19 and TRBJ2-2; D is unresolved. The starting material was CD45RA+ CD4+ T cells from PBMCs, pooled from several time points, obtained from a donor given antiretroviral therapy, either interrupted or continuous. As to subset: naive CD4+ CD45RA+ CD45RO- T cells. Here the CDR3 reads CASGSGELFF. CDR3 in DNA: TGTGCCAGTGGGTCCGGGGAGCTGTTTTTT. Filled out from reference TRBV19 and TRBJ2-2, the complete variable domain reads DGGITQSPKYLFRKEGQNVTLSCEQNLNHDAMYWYRQDPGQGLRLIYYSQIVNDFQKGDIAEGYSVSREKKESFPLTVTSAQKNPTAFYLCASGSGELFFGEGSRLTVL.